This TCR beta chain was captured by sequencing in a study of cytomegalovirus exposure and HLA in healthy donors. At the level of the study: A subsequent analysis stated that the 95 to 150 validation repertoires were run on the same platform as the 600 to 750 first-cohort repertoires.

Sequenced by immunoSEQ multiplex PCR; TCRdb stores in-frame clones only, minus some. The table includes some 150,000 clones, 70% to 90% detected once. This CDR3 has 15 amino acids. The V segment lost 3 bases and the J segment 5 bases; nucleotides outside the gene matches: 6. The V gene's germline CDR1 is MDHEN and CDR2 SYDVKM. The source material was PBMCs. V gene TRBV28 combines with J gene TRBJ1-1; 10 bases fit TRBD1. The clonotype comes from a man aged 18 to 29 in good health and CMV-seronegative. The DNA for the CDR3 is TGTGCCAGCAGTTTGAGACAGGGGGCAAGGACTGAAGCTTTCTTT. Its protein product is CASSLRQGARTEAFF.